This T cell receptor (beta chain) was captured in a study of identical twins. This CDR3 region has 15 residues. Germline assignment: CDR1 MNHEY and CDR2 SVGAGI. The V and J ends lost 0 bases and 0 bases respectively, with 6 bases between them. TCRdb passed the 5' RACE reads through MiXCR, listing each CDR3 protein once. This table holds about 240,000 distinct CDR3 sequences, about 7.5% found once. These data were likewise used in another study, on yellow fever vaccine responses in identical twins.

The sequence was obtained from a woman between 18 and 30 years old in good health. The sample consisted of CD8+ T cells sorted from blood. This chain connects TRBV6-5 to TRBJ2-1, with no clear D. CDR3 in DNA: TGTGCCAGCAGTTACTCGCCAGACTCCTACAATGAGCAGTTCTTC. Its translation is CASSYSPDSYNEQFF.